A single sample gave rise to the 4 T cell receptor beta chains below, sequenced in a study of T cells in Graves' hyperthyroidism and ophthalmopathy. There were TCR beta CDR3 regions amplified from RNA transcripts. First-round RT-PCR of the TCR CDR3 relied on the HTBI primer set. Each CDR3 protein gets one entry after TCRdb re-called the multiplex PCR reads with MiXCR. The table records a few hundred thousand distinct CDR3 sequences, 14% of them present only once. The sequencing sample was made of blood. These receptors were obtained from a woman aged 40 to 50 with Graves' hyperthyroidism.

This clonotype was picked up many times. V and J are TRBV6-1 and TRBJ2-7; no clear D. The V gene lost 1 base and the J gene lost 0 bases, with 10 bases spanning the gap. The CDR3 extends over 15 amino acids. Germline V gene lookup returns CDR1 MNHNS and CDR2 SASEGT. The CDR3 loop reads CASSEDQSSSYEQYF. The CDR3 DNA reads as TGTGCCAGCAGTGAAGATCAGAGCAGCTCCTACGAGCAGTACTTC.

This clonotype came up once. Mismatch with germline at one junction end may stem from a read error. The rearrangement links TRBV6-1 to TRBJ1-6; 9 bases agree with TRBD1. CDR3 size: 14 residues. Germline lookup yields CDR1 MNHNS and CDR2 SASEGT. The chain's CDR3 is CASKPGQGYSPRHF. CDR3 nucleotide sequence: TGTGCCAGCAAACCGGGACAGGGATATTCACCCCGCCACTTT.

This clonotype has more than one count but fewer than ten. This chain connects TRBV10-3 to TRBJ2-1; TRBD2 agrees at 8 bases. V lost 5 bases and J lost 6; bases outside the gene matches: 12. Germline V lookup: CDR1 ENHRY, CDR2 SYGVKD. CDR3 length equals 16 residues. CDR3 amino acids: CAISNHSGMKGNEQFF. The CDR3 nucleotides read TGTGCCATCAGTAACCATAGCGGGATGAAGGGCAATGAGCAGTTCTTC.

This clonotype showed up just a few times. This sequence joins TRBV10-2 and TRBJ1-3, with no clear D. The CDR3 covers 13 residues. V dropped 1 base and J dropped 2 bases, with 3 bases sitting between them. From germline, CDR1 is WSHSY and CDR2 SAAADI. The DNA of the CDR3 is TGCGCCAGCAGTGAGTGGACTGGAAACACCATATATTTT. This translates into CASSEWTGNTIYF.